This TCR beta chain is drawn from a study of blood T cell repertoires in COVID-19. Study as a whole: Sample material is recorded as cDNA or gDNA derived from T cells, B-cell-depleted T cells, or PBMCs.

As processed by the authors: Scientists estimated how many nucleated cells there were by amplifying reference gene primers. Assay: immunoSEQ multiplex PCR; the TCRdb copy retains only in-frame clones and omits some. That table gives V, J and clone size, and the DNA gave D and trimming. Of 200,000 to 250,000 clones in the sample, more than 75% were seen once. Looked up from germline, CDR1 is LNHDA and CDR2 is SQIVND (reference sequence). This CDR3 spans 15 amino acids. The trim removed 6 bases at V and 6 bases at J, leaving 9 bases unmatched. The specimen was peripheral blood. The clonotype comes from a man aged 40-55 years with acute or convalescent COVID-19. This chain links TRBV19 with TRBJ1-4, with 8 bases matching TRBD1. The CDR3 DNA is TGTGCCAGTAGCGACAGGGGCCGCGGTCATGAAAAACTGTTTTTT. It is translated as CASSDRGRGHEKLFF.